The T cell receptor (beta chain) under discussion was sequenced for a study of cytomegalovirus exposure and HLA in healthy donors. Study summary: Early released data comprised around 80 million unique TCRs from HLA-typed donors.

In regard to this clone: The target antigen is unknown.

A multiplex PCR was run with 60 Vbeta primers and 13 Jbeta primers. TCRdb's table, derived via immunoSEQ multiplex PCR, lists solely in-frame clones and lacks some. The sample holds roughly 250,000 clones; around 80% are singletons and the top ten take roughly 0.3%. Study results and caveats: Being productive about 90% or about 30% of the time was typical of most TCR beta V segments in an earlier analysis. The authors listed around 150 TCR beta chains as cytomegalovirus-associated.

Input material: PBMCs. This sequence originates from a girl aged 2 to 10 in good health and CMV-seronegative.

CDR3 DNA sequence: TGTGCCAGCATACAGACGGGGGGGGATGGCTACACCTTC. The encoded protein is CASIQTGGDGYTF. The chain employs TRBV7-2 and TRBJ1-2; D perhaps matches TRBD1 (5 bases). Germline-derived CDR1 and CDR2 are SGHTA and FQGNSA. This CDR3 contains 13 residues. Trimming took 7 bases from V and 6 from J, leaving 15 bases between them.